The next 17 T cell receptor beta chains were all read from a single sample in a study of blood T cell repertoires in COVID-19. Only in-frame clones appear in the TCRdb table, and some are missing; sequencing was by immunoSEQ multiplex PCR. The sample lists approximately 70,000 clones, roughly 87% occurring once. What was sequenced was peripheral blood. The receptors here all came from a human donor in a cohort sampled during active COVID-19.

The chain couples TRBV7-9 to TRBJ2-3; 13 bases fit TRBD2. Per germline, CDR1 SEHNR and CDR2 FQNEAQ (reference sequence). V shed 5 bases and J 5 bases; nucleotides not matched to a gene: 7. CDR3 size: 16 residues. DNA for the CDR3: TGTGCCAGCAGCCCGCGGACTAGCGGGGGAATAGATACGCAGTATTTT. Residues: CASSPRTSGGIDTQYF.

This chain links TRBV6-5 with TRBJ2-7, with a weak D call TRBD1 (6 bases). The germline V gene has CDR1 MNHEY and CDR2 SVGAGI. V was pared by 7 bases and J by 4 bases, with 11 bases between. The CDR3 totals 12 residues. For the CDR3, the DNA is TGTGCCAGCACCAAAACAGGGTACGAGCAGTACTTC. Translation: CASTKTGYEQYF.

This clone has more than one count but fewer than ten. The chain couples TRBV4-1 to TRBJ2-6, with TRBD1 identical over 7 bases. CDR1 is MGHRA and CDR2 is YSYEKL in the germline V gene. V lost 2 bases, J lost 2 bases, and 6 bases stayed unmatched. This CDR3 contains 17 residues. The CDR3 nucleotides read TGCGCCAGCAGCCAAACTAGACAGGGCGCTGGGGCCAACGTCCTGACTTTC. Residues: CASSQTRQGAGANVLTF.

The rearrangement joins TRBV5-5 to TRBJ1-2; 8 bases map to TRBD1. The CDR3 is 14 residues long. Germline-derived CDR1 and CDR2 are SGHKS and YYEKEE (reference sequence). V lost 4 bases to trimming and J lost 8 bases; unmatched junction nucleotides: 10. In nucleotides, the CDR3 is TGTGCCAGCAGCGTCAGGGGGCTAGTCAGCGGCTACACCTTC. As protein: CASSVRGLVSGYTF.

The rearrangement links TRBV18 to TRBJ2-5, with D possibly matching TRBD2 (7 bases). Germline V gives CDR1 KGHSH, CDR2 LQKENI. Trimming stripped 5 bases from V and 4 bases from J, with 17 bases between. The CDR3 runs 15 residues. The CDR3 region is CASSTREGGGETQYF. CDR3 nucleotide sequence: TGTGCCAGCTCAACGCGAGAGGGAGGGGGAGAGACCCAGTACTTC. The full variable domain, completed using reference TRBV18 and TRBJ2-5, is NAGVMQNPRHLVRRRGQEARLRCSPMKGHSHVYWYRQLPEEGLKFMVYLQKENIIDESGMPKERFSAEFPKEGPSILRIQQVVRGDSAAYFCASSTREGGGETQYFGPGTRLLVL.

This chain connects TRBV7-2 to TRBJ2-7; D is perhaps TRBD1 (6 bases). Trimming took 5 bases from V and 0 from J, leaving 14 bases between them. CDR1 SGHTA and CDR2 FQGNSA come from the germline V gene. The CDR3 length is 15 residues. The CDR3 here is CASSPGPGVSYEQYF. In nucleotides, the CDR3 is TGTGCCAGCAGCCCCGGGCCAGGGGTCTCCTACGAGCAGTACTTC.

V is TRBV16 and J is TRBJ2-7; D remains ambiguous. Germline assignment: CDR1 KGHSY and CDR2 FQNENV. Deletions cut 2 bases from V and 6 bases from J, with 11 bases between. The CDR3 sequence is 13 residues long. CDR3 amino acids: CASSQDQRGEQYF. CDR3 nucleotides: TGTGCCAGCAGCCAAGATCAGCGAGGCGAGCAGTACTTC.

The chain employs TRBV24-1 and TRBJ2-7; a possible D gene is TRBD1 (6 bases). This CDR3 contains 12 residues. Germline V lookup: CDR1 KGHDR, CDR2 SFDVKD. V was clipped by 5 bases and J by 7 bases, with 11 bases between them. CDR3 in amino acids: CATSAGVGEQYF. In nucleotides, the CDR3 is TGTGCCACCAGTGCAGGGGTCGGGGAGCAGTACTTC.

The chain has TRBV2 and TRBJ2-1; D is perhaps TRBD2 (5 bases). The length of the CDR3 is 16 residues. The ends were cut back, 5 bases at V and 0 bases at J, with 14 bases in the middle. The germline gives CDR1 SNHLY, CDR2 FYNNEI. CDR3: CASSRRLGSSYNEQFF. The CDR3, as DNA: TGTGCCAGCAGTCGTAGACTTGGGAGCTCCTACAATGAGCAGTTCTTC.

V usage is TRBV7-9 and J usage is TRBJ2-7; unclear D gene. V dropped 7 bases and J dropped 6 bases, with 13 bases sitting between them. The CDR3 is 12 amino acids. In germline, CDR1 is SEHNR, CDR2 FQNEAQ (reference sequence). CDR3 DNA sequence: TGTGCCAGCACCCGGCCGACATCCGAGCAGTACTTC. Translation gives CASTRPTSEQYF.

This clone showed up just a few times. The chain combines TRBV27 with TRBJ1-1, with a tentative D call TRBD1 (6 bases). V was shortened by 3 bases and J by 5 bases, with 13 bases between the two germline ends. Germline lookup yields CDR1 MNHEY and CDR2 SMNVEV (reference sequence). The CDR3 has 14 amino acids. This chain's CDR3 is CASSFAGAGTEAFF. The CDR3 region has the DNA TGTGCCAGCAGTTTCGCGGGGGCTGGGACTGAAGCTTTCTTT.

The chain links TRBV28 to TRBJ2-2; 9 bases align to TRBD1. This CDR3 has 18 amino acids. V shed 5 bases and J 6 bases; nucleotides not matched to a gene: 16. CDR1 is MDHEN and CDR2 is SYDVKM in the germline V gene. The CDR3 DNA sequence: TGTGCCAGCAGTCCATGGGGACAGGGCCTCGGGATGGCCGGGGAGCTGTTTTTT. Protein sequence: CASSPWGQGLGMAGELFF.

This chain joins TRBV18 and TRBJ2-5; no definite D call. The ends were cut back, 4 bases at V and 0 bases at J, with 3 bases in the middle. The germline gives CDR1 KGHSH, CDR2 LQKENI. CDR3 length: 12 residues. CDR3 amino acids: CASSRDQETQYF. In DNA form, the CDR3 reads TGTGCCAGCTCACGCGACCAAGAGACCCAGTACTTC.

This clone was detected a few times. The chain combines TRBV4-2 with TRBJ2-7; weak D call: TRBD1 (6 bases). The V and J ends lost 3 bases and 2 bases respectively, with 14 bases between them. Germline-derived CDR1 and CDR2 are LGHNA and YNFKEQ. The CDR3 runs 15 residues. CDR3: CASSQAGTSAYEQYF. The DNA of the CDR3 is TGTGCCAGCAGCCAGGCCGGGACATCAGCCTACGAGCAGTACTTC.

CDR3 residues: CASSLGDRSYGYTF. The CDR3 DNA is TGTGCCAGCAGCTTAGGGGACAGAAGCTATGGCTACACCTTC. The J gene is TRBJ1-2, the V gene TRBV7-9; 7 nucleotides match TRBD1. Unmatched junction bases numbered 3, after V lost 1 base and J lost 4 bases. Germline CDR1 SEHNR, CDR2 FQNEAQ (reference sequence). This CDR3 spans 14 amino acids.

The chain combines TRBV27 with TRBJ1-2, with 7 nucleotides matching TRBD1. The CDR3 runs to 15 residues. The germline V gene has CDR1 MNHEY and CDR2 SMNVEV (reference sequence). V shed 6 bases, J shed 4 bases, and the junction held 11 bases outside the gene matches. CDR3 sequence (DNA): TGTGCCAGCAGCGACATCCAGACAGGGCTCTATGGCTACACCTTC. It encodes CASSDIQTGLYGYTF.

The V call is TRBV4-3, the J call TRBJ2-7; 8 bases line up with TRBD2. This CDR3 region has 15 residues. Germline trimming cut 0 bases from V and 1 base from J; bases unmatched to any gene: 2. Germline V gene sequence: CDR1 LGHNA, CDR2 YSLEER. CDR3 protein: CASSQEGGGSYEQYF. The CDR3 DNA reads TGCGCCAGCAGCCAAGAGGGCGGGGGGTCCTACGAGCAGTACTTC.